This TCR beta chain was captured in a study of long-term antiretroviral therapy in people with HIV. CDR1 and CDR2 (germline): SEHNR, FQNEAQ (reference sequence). V lost 1 base, J lost 0 bases, and 4 bases lay in between. The CDR3 is 14 residues long. Study results and limitations: Diversity measured after ART increased yet remained under transplant donor controls.

Worth noting for this clone: Antigen unknown.

The libraries were made with immunoSEQ v3.0 at survey level. TCRdb's table, derived via immunoSEQ multiplex PCR, lists solely in-frame clones and lacks some. The sample has about 20,000 clones, around 93% seen once. The chain carries TRBV7-9 and TRBJ1-5; D is unclear. The sample here was unsorted PBMCs, taken 4.4 years after starting antiretroviral therapy. This clonotype was sampled from a woman aged 45-65 years with HIV. The CDR3 here is CASSLEGSNQPQHF. CDR3 bases: TGTGCCAGCAGCTTAGAGGGTAGCAATCAGCCCCAGCATTTT.